Listed here are 21 T cell receptor beta chains from one sample, sequenced in a study of blood T cell repertoires in COVID-19. Sequencing used immunoSEQ multiplex PCR; TCRdb keeps in-frame clones, though not all of them. The top ten clones hold under 3.5% of a sample with 250,000 to 350,000 clones, approximately 90% of them seen once. Sequences were obtained from peripheral blood. The receptors were sampled from a woman aged 25 to 39 with active or convalescent COVID-19.

The chain carries TRBV10-2 and TRBJ2-3; 9 bases are a match to TRBD1. Germline V lookup: CDR1 WSHSY, CDR2 SAAADI. CDR3 size: 15 residues. Unmatched junction bases numbered 7, after V lost 8 bases and J lost 1 base. CDR3 region: CASGLGDRGTDTQYF. CDR3 bases: TGCGCCAGCGGATTAGGGGACAGGGGCACAGATACGCAGTATTTT.

The chain uses TRBV27 and TRBJ1-2, with a possible D match to TRBD1 (5 bases). The CDR3 has 12 residues. Germline values: CDR1 MNHEY, CDR2 SMNVEV (reference sequence). The V gene lost 9 bases and the J gene lost 3 bases, with 11 bases spanning the gap. CDR3 amino acids: CASRQGDYGYTF. The CDR3 DNA is TGTGCCAGTAGGCAAGGGGACTATGGCTACACCTTC.

As DNA, the CDR3 is TGCAGTGCTCCCCTAGCGGATACGCAGTATTTT. Amino acid sequence: CSAPLADTQYF. The chain joins TRBV20-1 to TRBJ2-3; D possibly corresponds to TRBD2 (6 bases). Trimming took off 5 bases at V and 6 bases at J, with 9 bases between the two ends. The CDR3 is 11 residues long. Germline CDR1 DFQATT, CDR2 SNEGSKA (reference sequence).

The V call is TRBV27, the J call TRBJ1-1; D perhaps matches TRBD1 (5 bases). The germline V gene encodes CDR1 MNHEY and CDR2 SMNVEV (reference sequence). Trimming took 5 bases from V and 0 from J, leaving 19 bases between them. CDR3 length: 17 residues. The CDR3, as DNA: TGTGCCAGCAGTCCCGGACACTTTTCAACCCTGAACACTGAAGCTTTCTTT. This encodes CASSPGHFSTLNTEAFF.

The chain couples TRBV28 to TRBJ1-2, with 10 bases aligning to TRBD1. This CDR3 is built from 16 residues. CDR1 is MDHEN, CDR2 SYDVKM, per germline. With 6 bases clipped from V and 5 bases from J, the junction kept 12 bases outside the gene matches. CDR3 sequence: CASRRPPGQGTYGYTF. As DNA, the CDR3 is TGTGCCAGCAGGCGCCCCCCGGGACAGGGGACTTATGGCTACACCTTC.

This chain links TRBV5-1 with TRBJ1-6; TRBD1 matches 8 bases. Germline lookup yields CDR1 SGHRS and CDR2 YFSETQ. Trimming took 2 bases from V and 0 from J; bases not matched to a gene: 4. The CDR3 extends over 17 amino acids. This chain's CDR3 is CASSLKGQDSYNSPLHF. The CDR3 bases are TGCGCCAGCAGCTTAAAGGGACAGGACTCCTATAATTCACCCCTCCACTTT.

This sequence joins TRBV2 and TRBJ1-4; D gene unclear. CDR3 length equals 15 residues. Germline-derived CDR1 and CDR2 are SNHLY and FYNNEI. Trimming left V 3 bases short and J 0 bases short, with 8 bases between. Here the CDR3 reads CASSDALATNEKLFF. As DNA, the CDR3 is TGTGCCAGCAGTGACGCTTTAGCAACTAATGAAAAACTGTTTTTT.

The DNA for the CDR3 is TGTGCCAGCAGCTGGGCGGGGGGTAACCGGTTTTACGAGCAGTACTTC. It specifies CASSWAGGNRFYEQYF. This chain joins TRBV7-8 and TRBJ2-7; 8 bases fit TRBD2. CDR1 and CDR2 (germline): SGHVS, FQNEAQ. The CDR3 has 16 residues. The trim removed 4 bases at V and 4 bases at J, leaving 12 bases unmatched. The whole variable domain, remainder taken from reference TRBV7-8 and TRBJ2-7, is GAGVSQSPRYKVAKRGQDVALRCDPISGHVSLFWYQQALGQGPEFLTYFQNEAQLDKSGLPSDRFFAERPEGSVSTLKIQRTQQEDSAVYLCASSWAGGNRFYEQYFGPGTRLTVT.

The rearrangement joins TRBV5-1 to TRBJ2-1; TRBD2 matches at 9 bases. The germline V gene encodes CDR1 SGHRS and CDR2 YFSETQ. The CDR3 has 15 residues. V shed 4 bases, J shed 4 bases, and the junction held 6 bases outside the gene matches. In DNA, the CDR3 is TGCGCCAGCAGCCGCAGCGGGGGGCGATACAATGAGCAGTTCTTC. It yields the protein CASSRSGGRYNEQFF.

The chain combines TRBV7-9 with TRBJ1-2, with TRBD1 identical over 10 bases. Looked up from germline, CDR1 is SEHNR and CDR2 is FQNEAQ (reference sequence). CDR3 length: 14 amino acids. Unmatched junction bases numbered 7, after V lost 6 bases and J lost 6 bases. This CDR3 reads CASRNVGTGDGYTF. In DNA form, the CDR3 reads TGTGCCAGCAGGAACGTCGGGACAGGGGATGGCTACACCTTC.

This sequence joins TRBV21-1 and TRBJ2-5; the table's TRBD2 call for D was not verified on the DNA. TRBV21-1 is labeled a pseudogene. CDR3 length: 12 residues. The CDR3 DNA follows: TGTGCCAACGGAGCGGGACCTGGGACCCAGTACTTC. This sequence encodes CANGAGPGTQYF.

The V and J genes are TRBV7-2 and TRBJ2-1; D might be TRBD1 (5 bases). The length of the CDR3 is 15 residues. The germline CDR1 and CDR2 sequences are SGHTA and FQGNSA. Trimming pared 0 bases from V and 1 base from J, leaving 7 bases between. CDR3 amino acids: CASSLATASYNEQFF. The CDR3 nucleotides are TGTGCCAGCAGCTTAGCGACAGCTTCCTACAATGAGCAGTTCTTC.

The rearrangement joins TRBV4-2 to TRBJ2-1; 10 bases agree with TRBD2. V was pared by 0 bases and J by 6 bases, with 8 bases of the junction left unmatched. The CDR3 spans 17 residues. Germline CDR1 and CDR2: LGHNA and YNFKEQ. The CDR3 loop reads CASSQDRERGGGNEQFF. The CDR3 DNA reads TGTGCCAGCAGCCAAGATAGGGAGCGGGGGGGCGGCAATGAGCAGTTCTTC.

The chain is built from TRBV18 and TRBJ2-2; TRBD1 agrees at 9 bases. CDR1 and CDR2 (germline): KGHSH, LQKENI. This CDR3 has 16 residues. V was pared by 3 bases and J by 0 bases, with 2 bases of the junction left unmatched. CDR3 nucleotide sequence: TGTGCCAGCTCACCGACAGGGGGTTCGAACACCGGGGAGCTGTTTTTT. Translation: CASSPTGGSNTGELFF.

V and J are TRBV7-6 and TRBJ1-2; no reliable D call. The CDR3 extends over 13 amino acids. Trimming pared 0 bases from V and 8 bases from J, leaving 10 bases between. Germline CDR1 reads SGHVS; CDR2 reads FNYEAQ. CDR3 in DNA: TGTGCCAGCAGCTTAGCGAGTTCGGGGGGCTACACCTTC. It is translated as CASSLASSGGYTF.

This chain joins TRBV24-1 and TRBJ2-5; TRBD2 agrees at 12 bases. Germline loops: CDR1 KGHDR, CDR2 SFDVKD. The CDR3 sequence is 16 residues long. Trimming cost V 3 bases and J 2 bases; bases outside gene matches: 3. The CDR3 reads CATSDPGLAGQETQYF. The CDR3, as DNA: TGTGCCACCAGTGATCCCGGACTAGCGGGGCAAGAGACCCAGTACTTC.

V and J are TRBV7-8 and TRBJ2-5, with D perhaps matching TRBD1 (6 bases). This CDR3 spans 14 amino acids. CDR1 is SGHVS and CDR2 is FQNEAQ in the germline V gene. V was trimmed by 5 bases and J by 4 bases, leaving 14 bases between them. The DNA for the CDR3 is TGTGCCAGCAGCCGACAGGATCGAAGAGAGACCCAGTACTTC. It codes for CASSRQDRRETQYF.

A single count supports this clone. The V and J genes are TRBV2 and TRBJ1-6, with 7 nucleotides matching TRBD1. Per the germline V gene, CDR1 is SNHLY and CDR2 is FYNNEI. The CDR3 length is 15 residues. V lost 1 base and J lost 15; bases outside the gene matches: 12. CDR3 coding DNA: TGTGCCAGCAGTGAAGAGATGAGTGGGACAGCGCTCCTCCACTTT. It encodes CASSEEMSGTALLHF.

V usage is TRBV25-1 and J usage is TRBJ2-5, with D possibly matching TRBD1 (5 bases). The CDR3 runs 14 residues. CDR1 and CDR2 from the germline V gene are MGHDK and SYGVNS. V was pared by 2 bases and J by 5 bases, with 12 bases between. This chain's CDR3 is CASSEIGAWETQYF. Here the CDR3 DNA reads TGTGCCAGCAGTGAAATAGGGGCTTGGGAGACCCAGTACTTC.

This chain links TRBV7-2 with TRBJ2-3, with a tentative D call TRBD2 (7 bases). The ends were cut back, 6 bases at V and 3 bases at J, with 16 bases in the middle. CDR1 and CDR2 from the germline V gene are SGHTA and FQGNSA. The CDR3 loop spans 15 amino acids. The CDR3 DNA reads as TGTGCCAGCAGTCCGTGGGGGGGGCCGACAGATACGCAGTATTTT. It specifies CASSPWGGPTDTQYF.

A word on this clone: The same CDR3 is also encoded by other DNA sequences in this sample. The V and J genes are TRBV5-1 and TRBJ1-3, with D perhaps matching TRBD1 (5 bases). The germline gives CDR1 SGHRS, CDR2 YFSETQ. This CDR3 has 14 residues. Trimming removed 4 bases at V and 0 bases at J, with 8 bases between. The CDR3 region is CASSQGLSGNTIYF. CDR3 nucleotide sequence: TGCGCCAGCAGCCAGGGACTCTCTGGAAACACCATATATTTT.